A selection of T cell receptor beta chains follows, all from one sample in a study of T cell responses to AZD1222 COVID-19 vaccine. TCRdb's table, derived via immunoSEQ multiplex PCR, lists solely in-frame clones and lacks some. This table has 150,000 to 180,000 clones, less than 90% appearing once. The sequencing here drew on peripheral blood, taken on day 0 of MenACWY control vaccination. The receptors originated from an adult in good health. Each CDR3 is given with its conserved first and last residue. A D gene is named only where the DNA matches it firmly. Not all rows give a size; the values are once, few, many and, for expanded clones, a class.

V gene	J gene	clone size	D gene	CDR3 protein	CDR3 DNA
TRBV5-1	TRBJ2-6	.	TRBD1	CASSLASGTGPGANVLTF	TGCGCCAGCAGCTTGGCCTCCGGGACAGGACCTGGGGCCAACGTCCTGACTTTC
TRBV12-3/TRBV12-4	TRBJ2-5	.	.	CASSFARGTQYF	TGTGCCAGCAGTTTCGCCCGGGGGACCCAGTACTTC
TRBV10-1	TRBJ1-5	.	TRBD1	CASSAGQGARNSNQPQHF	TGCGCCAGCAGCGCTGGACAGGGGGCGAGGAATAGCAATCAGCCCCAGCATTTT
TRBV7-2	TRBJ2-7	.	.	CASSLVGLGGSYEQYF	TGTGCCAGCAGCTTAGTGGGTCTAGGAGGGTCCTACGAGCAGTACTTC
TRBV7-2	TRBJ2-7	.	TRBD1	CASSLHRTGATYEQYF	TGTGCCAGCAGCCTGCATAGGACAGGGGCAACCTACGAGCAGTACTTC
TRBV7-2	TRBJ2-1	.	.	CASSLRRDNEQFF	TGTGCCAGCAGCTTAAGACGGGACAATGAGCAGTTCTTC
TRBV18	TRBJ2-5	.	.	CASSSRGYQETQYF	TGTGCCAGCTCGAGTAGGGGGTACCAAGAGACCCAGTACTTC
TRBV15	TRBJ1-5	once	.	CATSRDSSNQPQHF	TGTGCCACCAGCAGAGATAGTAGCAATCAGCCCCAGCATTTT
TRBV19	TRBJ1-1	.	.	CAGLSVGGSMNTEAFF	TGTGCCGGCCTTTCTGTGGGGGGTTCGATGAACACTGAAGCTTTCTTT
TRBV29-1	TRBJ1-3	once	.	CSVAPHDGTIYF	TGCAGCGTTGCTCCGCATGACGGCACCATATATTTT
TRBV6-1	TRBJ1-2	.	.	CASSEPGAKGHGYTF	TGTGCCAGCAGTGAACCAGGGGCGAAAGGGCATGGCTACACCTTC
TRBV6-5	TRBJ2-1	.	TRBD1	CASSYTGGEQFF	TGTGCCAGCAGTTACACAGGGGGTGAGCAGTTCTTC
TRBV5-1	TRBJ2-5	.	TRBD2	CASSPGLATPTQTQYF	TGCGCCAGCAGCCCCGGACTAGCTACACCCACCCAGACCCAGTACTTC
TRBV18	TRBJ1-2	.	.	CASSPPNANYGYTF	TGTGCCAGCTCACCACCTAATGCTAACTATGGCTACACCTTC
TRBV9	TRBJ2-5	once	.	CASSVEGLPRETQYF	TGTGCCAGCAGCGTAGAGGGGTTACCTAGGGAGACCCAGTACTTC
TRBV15	TRBJ2-2	few	TRBD2	CATSRDSQRGRGSGELFF	TGTGCCACCAGCAGAGATAGTCAGCGGGGAAGAGGATCCGGGGAGCTGTTTTTT
TRBV6-5	TRBJ2-1	.	.	CATLSNGAEQFF	TGTGCCACCCTTAGTAATGGCGCTGAGCAGTTCTTC
TRBV6-5	TRBJ1-3	once	.	CASSYRSGGGGNTIYF	TGTGCCAGCAGTTACCGTTCAGGTGGGGGAGGAAACACCATATATTTT
TRBV6-1	TRBJ1-5	.	.	CASSEAPRAGQPQHF	TGTGCCAGCAGTGAAGCGCCCAGGGCCGGGCAGCCCCAGCATTTT
TRBV6-5	TRBJ2-5	once	.	CASSRTRQETQYF	TGTGCCAGCAGCCGGACTCGTCAAGAGACCCAGTACTTC
TRBV7-3	TRBJ2-5	.	TRBD1	CASSLTGGEETQYF	TGTGCCAGCAGCTTAACAGGGGGCGAAGAGACCCAGTACTTC
TRBV29-1	TRBJ1-4	.	TRBD1	CSVKFPGQGALGEKLFF	TGCAGCGTTAAGTTTCCGGGACAGGGGGCCTTAGGGGAAAAACTGTTTTTT
TRBV7-9	TRBJ2-1	.	.	CASSLETYNEQFF	TGTGCCAGCAGCTTAGAAACCTACAATGAGCAGTTCTTC
TRBV28	TRBJ1-6	.	TRBD1	CASKWDSQLFSPLHF	TGTGCCAGCAAATGGGACAGCCAACTCTTTTCACCCCTCCACTTT
TRBV10-3	TRBJ2-3	few	TRBD2	CAISEGTSGSTDTQYF	TGTGCCATCAGTGAAGGGACTAGCGGGAGCACAGATACGCAGTATTTT
TRBV6-1	TRBJ2-5	.	.	CASSEVRVDRETQYF	TGTGCCAGCAGTGAAGTTAGGGTCGATCGAGAGACCCAGTACTTC
TRBV21-1	TRBJ2-4	.	.	CASSKGGSKNIQYF	TGTGCCAGCAGCAAGGGAGGTAGCAAAAACATTCAGTACTTC
TRBV4-2	TRBJ2-1	.	.	CASSQLLWDEQFF	TGTGCCAGCAGCCAATTGCTATGGGATGAGCAGTTCTTC
TRBV20-1	TRBJ2-7	.	.	CSASSGRSYEQYF	TGCAGTGCTAGTAGTGGGCGCTCCTACGAGCAGTACTTC
TRBV7-2	TRBJ1-3	.	TRBD1	CASSLDRGLGNTIYF	TGTGCCAGCAGCTTAGACAGGGGGCTTGGAAACACCATATATTTT